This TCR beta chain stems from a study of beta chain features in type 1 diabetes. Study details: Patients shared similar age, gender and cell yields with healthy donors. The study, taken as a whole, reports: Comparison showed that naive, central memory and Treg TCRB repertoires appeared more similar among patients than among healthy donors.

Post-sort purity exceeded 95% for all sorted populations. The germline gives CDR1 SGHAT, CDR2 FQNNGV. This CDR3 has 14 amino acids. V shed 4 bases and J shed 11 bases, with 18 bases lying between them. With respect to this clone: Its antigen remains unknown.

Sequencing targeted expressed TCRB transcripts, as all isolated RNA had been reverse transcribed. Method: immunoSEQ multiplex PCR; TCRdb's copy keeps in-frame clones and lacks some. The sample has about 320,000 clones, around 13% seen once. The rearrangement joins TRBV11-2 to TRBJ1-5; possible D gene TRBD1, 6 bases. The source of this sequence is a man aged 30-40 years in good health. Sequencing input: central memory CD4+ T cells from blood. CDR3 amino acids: CASSSGTSSWAQHF. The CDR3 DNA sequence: TGTGCCAGCAGCTCCGGGACATCGAGTTGGGCCCAGCATTTT.